The 8 T cell receptor beta chains below all came from one sample that was sequenced in a study of beta chain features in type 1 diabetes. Study outcomes and limitations: People with Type 1 diabetes carried modestly yet significantly shorter TCRB CDR3s in all four CD4+ subsets.

No antigen is known for these receptors. Expressed TCRB transcripts were sequenced, since all the RNA that had been isolated was reverse transcribed. The protocol was immunoSEQ multiplex PCR, while the TCRdb copy is restricted to in-frame clones and leaves out a portion. The data contain around 600,000 clones, 9.5% to 15% of them singletons. Input material: naive CD4+ T cells from blood. The receptors were gathered from a man aged 30 to 39 with type 1 diabetes.

The sample holds a few counts of this clone. The CDR3, as DNA: TGTGCCAGCAGCTCTATTGAGGGTCGGACTGAAGCTTTCTTT. Protein: CASSSIEGRTEAFF. The genes are TRBV7-9 and TRBJ1-1; D unclear. The CDR3 has 14 amino acids. Between the trimmed V and J ends, which lost 4 bases and 5 bases, there was a span of 14 bases. Germline V lookup: CDR1 SEHNR, CDR2 FQNEAQ (reference sequence).

There are a few counts of this clone. V usage is TRBV5-1 and J usage is TRBJ1-1; D might be TRBD1 (6 bases). V shed 3 bases and J shed 4 bases, with 16 bases lying between them. Looked up from germline, CDR1 is SGHRS and CDR2 is YFSETQ. The CDR3 is made up of 15 amino acids. The DNA of the CDR3 is TGCGCCAGCAGCTCATTACAGGGTAGTGGCACTGAAGCTTTCTTT. Protein: CASSSLQGSGTEAFF.

This clone was recorded a few times. This chain links TRBV2 with TRBJ1-6; 7 nucleotides line up with TRBD1. The CDR3 spans 14 residues. The V and J ends lost 6 bases and 6 bases, in that order; junction bases with no gene match: 5. Germline V gene data show CDR1 as SNHLY and CDR2 as FYNNEI. The CDR3 nucleotides read TGTGCCAGCAGCGCTAGGGACAGTAATTCACCCCTCCACTTT. This gives the protein CASSARDSNSPLHF.

The chain has TRBV5-1 and TRBJ1-1; a weak D match, TRBD1 (5 bases). Trimming removed 4 bases from V and 4 bases from J, with 14 bases in between. This CDR3 has 14 amino acids. In germline, CDR1 is SGHRS, CDR2 YFSETQ. The CDR3: CASSARELVTEAFF. The CDR3, as DNA: TGCGCCAGCAGCGCCAGGGAATTGGTCACTGAAGCTTTCTTT. The full variable domain, rest sourced from reference TRBV5-1 and TRBJ1-1, is KAGVTQTPRYLIKTRGQQVTLSCSPISGHRSVSWYQQTPGQGLQFLFEYFSETQRNKGNFPGRFSGRQFSNSRSEMNVSTLELGDSALYLCASSARELVTEAFFGQGTRLTVV.

The rearrangement joins TRBV6-1 to TRBJ1-2, with 7 nucleotides matching TRBD1. Germline trimming cut 6 bases from V and 4 bases from J; bases unmatched to any gene: 8. The CDR3 covers 14 residues. Germline V gene data show CDR1 as MNHNS and CDR2 as SASEGT. The CDR3 DNA reads TGTGCCAGCAGAATCGGACAGGCCCGCTATGGCTACACCTTC. Translation: CASRIGQARYGYTF.

The chain carries TRBV7-2 and TRBJ2-1; D remains unclear. V was trimmed by 0 bases and J by 6 bases, leaving 6 bases between them. CDR3 length: 13 amino acids. Germline V CDR1 and CDR2: SGHTA, FQGNSA. CDR3 protein: CASSLAPANEQFF. CDR3 DNA: TGTGCCAGCAGCTTAGCCCCGGCCAATGAGCAGTTCTTC.

CDR3 in amino acids: CAQGGPQFF. The CDR3 DNA reads TGTGCCCAGGGGGGACCGCAGTTCTTC. The J gene is TRBJ2-1, the V gene TRBV30; TRBD1 might be the D (7 bases). This CDR3 spans 9 amino acids. The germline V gene encodes CDR1 GTSNPN and CDR2 SVGIG (reference sequence). Trimming took off 8 bases at V and 12 bases at J, with 11 bases between the two ends.

This clone has more than one count but fewer than ten. Other nucleotide sequences in the sample specify the same CDR3. The chain recombines TRBV7-2 with TRBJ1-2; 8 bases align to TRBD1. Per germline, CDR1 SGHTA and CDR2 FQGNSA. CDR3 length: 13 amino acids. J gave up 7 bases and V 5 bases, and 6 bases lay outside the gene matches. The CDR3: CASSLGQARGYTF. The DNA of the CDR3 is TGTGCCAGCAGCCTGGGACAGGCCCGTGGCTACACCTTC. Full variable domain (missing parts from reference TRBV7-2 and TRBJ1-2): GAGVSQSPSNKVTEKGKDVELRCDPISGHTALYWYRQSLGQGLEFLIYFQGNSAPDKSGLPSDRFSAERTGGSVSTLTIQRTQQEDSAVYLCASSLGQARGYTFGSGTRLTVV.